This is a list of T cell receptor beta chains from one sample in a study of Ad26.COV2.S vaccination and SARS-CoV-2 variants. TCRdb keeps only in-frame clones here, not all; method: immunoSEQ multiplex PCR. The sample records under 600,000 clones, about 89% being singletons. The starting material was peripheral blood, obtained in a trial of Ad26.COV2.S vaccine versus placebo. These receptors all come from a person aged 18-65 years who received the Ad26.COV2.S COVID-19 vaccine or a placebo. Both conserved end residues are part of each CDR3. Fields, in order: clone size, J gene, V gene, D gene, CDR3 DNA, CDR3 protein. D genes are given only for firm matches. Rows may omit the clone size; those that give it use once, few, many or a size class.

>NA|TRBJ1-2|TRBV6-1|NA
TGTGCCAGCAGTGAAGCCCCGAGAGCAGCTAACTATGGCTACACCTTC
CASSEAPRAANYGYTF
>NA|TRBJ2-1|TRBV7-8|TRBD1
TGTGCCAGCAGCTCCGGGACAGGGTTGTCGAATGAGCAGTTCTTC
CASSSGTGLSNEQFF
>NA|TRBJ2-7|TRBV15|NA
TGTGCCACCAGCACAAGTCCTACAGACTACGAGCAGTACTTC
CATSTSPTDYEQYF
>once|TRBJ2-1|TRBV19|TRBD2
TGTGCCAGTAGTGCTAGCGGGAGGAGGTCAAGAAACAATGAGCAGTTCTTC
CASSASGRRSRNNEQFF
>NA|TRBJ2-2|TRBV6-2/TRBV6-3|NA
TGTGCCAGCAGCCGTGACTGGGGGCCGGTAACCGGGGAGCTGTTTTTT
CASSRDWGPVTGELFF
>NA|TRBJ2-1|TRBV27|TRBD2
TGTGCCAGCAGTTTATTTCCAAGGACTAGCGGGGATCACAATGAGCAGTTCTTC
CASSLFPRTSGDHNEQFF
>NA|TRBJ2-5|TRBV3-1/TRBV3-2|NA
TGTGCCAGCAGCCAAGCTAGGGCCCAAGAGACCCAGTACTTC
CASSQARAQETQYF
>NA|TRBJ2-1|TRBV29-1|NA
TGCAGCGTTGAAGGTCAGGGAGGCAATGAGCAGTTCTTC
CSVEGQGGNEQFF
>NA|TRBJ1-2|TRBV7-6|TRBD1
TGTGCCAGCAGCTCAAAGCTCGACAGGGGACTGTGGGGCTACACCTTC
CASSSKLDRGLWGYTF
>NA|TRBJ2-1|TRBV3-1/TRBV3-2|NA
TGTGCCAGCACCACAGCGAATGAGCAGTTCTTC
CASTTANEQFF
>NA|TRBJ1-2|TRBV18|NA
TGTGCCAGCTCACCGGAGGGGCTAGTAACAGATGGCTACACCTTC
CASSPEGLVTDGYTF